These T cell receptor beta chains were read from a single sample in a study of OX40 agonist ivuxolimab in advanced cancers. The repertoire was sequenced with immunoSEQ multiplex PCR; TCRdb's copy has only in-frame clones and lacks some. The sample yields 45,000 to 65,000 clones, 70% to 90% seen once. The source was CD4+ or CD8+ T cells sorted from blood, collected in a trial of the OX40 agonist ivuxolimab. Receptors originate from an adult with an advanced solid tumor such as melanoma, head and neck, liver or kidney cancer. Both conserved end residues are part of each CDR3. The D gene is left open where the match is weak. Size values are once, few and many counts, or a class for expanded clones, and some rows have none.

d_call: TRBD2; v_call: TRBV4-1; j_call: TRBJ2-1; clone_size: .; cdr3_nt: TGCGCCAGCAGCCCGGGCAGCGGGGGGCGGTACAATGAGCAGTTCTTC; cdr3_aa: CASSPGSGGRYNEQFF
d_call: .; v_call: TRBV18; j_call: TRBJ1-2; clone_size: few; cdr3_nt: TGTGCCAGCTCACCACCAAAAGAACAGTATGGCTACACCTTC; cdr3_aa: CASSPPKEQYGYTF
d_call: TRBD1; v_call: TRBV19; j_call: TRBJ1-1; clone_size: .; cdr3_nt: TGTGCCAGTAGTATGACTCCCCTCGGGACAGGTCTGAACACTGAAGCTTTCTTT; cdr3_aa: CASSMTPLGTGLNTEAFF
d_call: .; v_call: TRBV5-1; j_call: TRBJ1-1; clone_size: few; cdr3_nt: TGCGCCAGCAGCTTCCGGGTCGTGGGGGGCGAAGCTTTCTTT; cdr3_aa: CASSFRVVGGEAFF
d_call: .; v_call: TRBV5-8; j_call: TRBJ2-7; clone_size: .; cdr3_nt: TGTGCCAGCAGCTTGGCCCGGCGGAGGTTATCCTACGAGCAGTACTTC; cdr3_aa: CASSLARRRLSYEQYF
d_call: .; v_call: TRBV6-5; j_call: TRBJ2-1; clone_size: .; cdr3_nt: TGTGCCAGCAGCGACACAGGGTACTCCTACAATGAGCAGTTCTTC; cdr3_aa: CASSDTGYSYNEQFF
d_call: TRBD1; v_call: TRBV4-1; j_call: TRBJ1-1; clone_size: .; cdr3_nt: TGCGCCAGCAGCCAAGATGTGGGACAGGGAGGGTTTGGCGCTGAAGCTTTCTTT; cdr3_aa: CASSQDVGQGGFGAEAFF
d_call: .; v_call: TRBV30; j_call: TRBJ2-7; clone_size: .; cdr3_nt: TGTGCCAGTCGGGGGCCACACTCCTACGAGCAGTACTTC; cdr3_aa: CASRGPHSYEQYF
d_call: .; v_call: TRBV5-4; j_call: TRBJ1-1; clone_size: .; cdr3_nt: TGTGCCAGCAGCCCCGAGGGGGGACTGAACACTGAAGCTTTCTTT; cdr3_aa: CASSPEGGLNTEAFF
d_call: .; v_call: TRBV2; j_call: TRBJ1-6; clone_size: .; cdr3_nt: TGTGCCAGCAGTGAATGGGACCAGCCCACCCTCCACTTT; cdr3_aa: CASSEWDQPTLHF
d_call: .; v_call: TRBV7-9; j_call: TRBJ2-5; clone_size: .; cdr3_nt: TGTGCCAGCAGCCCCAGCGGTTACCATCCCCAAGAGACCCAGTACTTC; cdr3_aa: CASSPSGYHPQETQYF
d_call: .; v_call: TRBV7-9; j_call: TRBJ1-4; clone_size: .; cdr3_nt: TGTGCCAGCAGCCCCCAACCAAGGGTCGAAAAACTGTTTTTT; cdr3_aa: CASSPQPRVEKLFF
d_call: TRBD1; v_call: TRBV7-8; j_call: TRBJ2-1; clone_size: once; cdr3_nt: TGTGCCAGCAGCTTAGGGACAGGGAAATTCTACAATGAGCAGTTCTTC; cdr3_aa: CASSLGTGKFYNEQFF
d_call: .; v_call: TRBV18; j_call: TRBJ1-1; clone_size: .; cdr3_nt: TGTGCCAGCTCACCGGACGGGTATGATGACACTGAAGCTTTCTTT; cdr3_aa: CASSPDGYDDTEAFF
d_call: .; v_call: TRBV7-6; j_call: TRBJ2-1; clone_size: once; cdr3_nt: TGTGCCAGCAGCTTAGGGGGAGAAGAGCAGTTCTTC; cdr3_aa: CASSLGGEEQFF
d_call: .; v_call: TRBV13; j_call: TRBJ1-5; clone_size: .; cdr3_nt: TGTGCCAGCAGCTCGAGTGGGGCGCCCAGGGCATGGAGCAATCAGCCCCAGCATTTT; cdr3_aa: CASSSSGAPRAWSNQPQHF
d_call: TRBD1; v_call: TRBV2; j_call: TRBJ2-3; clone_size: .; cdr3_nt: TGTGCCAGCGAGGAGACAGGGGGCTTGGATACGCAGTATTTT; cdr3_aa: CASEETGGLDTQYF
d_call: TRBD2; v_call: TRBV7-3; j_call: TRBJ2-5; clone_size: .; cdr3_nt: TGTGCCAGCAGCCGCGGGGGGGCGGAGACCCAGTACTTC; cdr3_aa: CASSRGGAETQYF
d_call: .; v_call: TRBV9; j_call: TRBJ2-3; clone_size: .; cdr3_nt: TGTGCCAGCAGCGGTGGAGATGCAGATACGCAGTATTTT; cdr3_aa: CASSGGDADTQYF
d_call: TRBD1; v_call: TRBV11-2; j_call: TRBJ1-5; clone_size: .; cdr3_nt: TGTGCCAGCAGCCCCGGGACAGGGCTGGGGCAGCCCCAGCATTTT; cdr3_aa: CASSPGTGLGQPQHF
d_call: .; v_call: TRBV19; j_call: TRBJ1-5; clone_size: .; cdr3_nt: TGTGCCGCCCGGGCGCGGGGAAGCAATCAGCCCCAGCATTTT; cdr3_aa: CAARARGSNQPQHF
d_call: .; v_call: TRBV7-2; j_call: TRBJ2-7; clone_size: medium-sized; cdr3_nt: TGTGCCAGCAGCTTGGAGTGGTCCGAGCAGTACTTC; cdr3_aa: CASSLEWSEQYF
d_call: TRBD2; v_call: TRBV4-1; j_call: TRBJ2-3; clone_size: .; cdr3_nt: TGCGCCAGCAGCCCACAATTTAGCGGGAGCACAGATACGCAGTATTTT; cdr3_aa: CASSPQFSGSTDTQYF
d_call: .; v_call: TRBV6-4; j_call: TRBJ1-2; clone_size: .; cdr3_nt: TGTGCCAGCAGTGACTACCCCGGGGGCTATGGCTACACCTTC; cdr3_aa: CASSDYPGGYGYTF
d_call: TRBD1; v_call: TRBV5-5; j_call: TRBJ1-2; clone_size: few; cdr3_nt: TGTGCCAGCAGCTTGGTGGGGACAGGGGGAAAGTATGGCTACACCTTC; cdr3_aa: CASSLVGTGGKYGYTF
d_call: .; v_call: TRBV9; j_call: TRBJ2-1; clone_size: .; cdr3_nt: TGTGCCAGCAGCCTCGAGGGGAGGTCAGGTAATGAGCAGTTCTTC; cdr3_aa: CASSLEGRSGNEQFF
d_call: .; v_call: TRBV7-8; j_call: TRBJ1-4; clone_size: .; cdr3_nt: TGTGCCAGCAGCCTTAACCCGACAGACAGTAATGAAAAACTGTTTTTT; cdr3_aa: CASSLNPTDSNEKLFF
d_call: .; v_call: TRBV9; j_call: TRBJ1-2; clone_size: .; cdr3_nt: TGTGCCAGCAGCGGGACAGATTATGGCTACACCTTC; cdr3_aa: CASSGTDYGYTF
d_call: .; v_call: TRBV6-1; j_call: TRBJ2-7; clone_size: .; cdr3_nt: TGTGCCAGCAGTGAAACAGGGCGGGAGCAGTACTTC; cdr3_aa: CASSETGREQYF
d_call: .; v_call: TRBV30; j_call: TRBJ2-6; clone_size: .; cdr3_nt: TGTGCCTGGAGCAGGGGAAGTGGGGCCAACGTCCTGACTTTC; cdr3_aa: CAWSRGSGANVLTF
d_call: .; v_call: TRBV28; j_call: TRBJ1-1; clone_size: .; cdr3_nt: TGTGCCAGCAGTTTAGGGGCAGGGGCCCCGAACACTGAAGCTTTCTTT; cdr3_aa: CASSLGAGAPNTEAFF
d_call: .; v_call: TRBV6-5; j_call: TRBJ2-7; clone_size: once; cdr3_nt: TGTGCCAGCAGTCATGGACGGAGCGAGCAGTACTTC; cdr3_aa: CASSHGRSEQYF
d_call: .; v_call: TRBV6-6; j_call: TRBJ2-6; clone_size: .; cdr3_nt: TGTGCCAGCAGAACCCACGGAGGGGCCAACGTCCTGACTTTC; cdr3_aa: CASRTHGGANVLTF
d_call: .; v_call: TRBV27; j_call: TRBJ2-5; clone_size: .; cdr3_nt: TGTGCCAGCAGTTTAGCGGGGGCAGGGGAGACCCAGTACTTC; cdr3_aa: CASSLAGAGETQYF
d_call: TRBD1; v_call: TRBV4-2; j_call: TRBJ1-1; clone_size: .; cdr3_nt: TGTGCCAGCAGCCTTTCTTGGGGACAGGGACACTCTGAAGCTTTCTTT; cdr3_aa: CASSLSWGQGHSEAFF
d_call: .; v_call: TRBV7-9; j_call: TRBJ1-4; clone_size: .; cdr3_nt: TGTGCCAGCAGTGGAACAGGGCCAAATGAAAAACTGTTTTTT; cdr3_aa: CASSGTGPNEKLFF
d_call: .; v_call: TRBV19; j_call: TRBJ1-2; clone_size: .; cdr3_nt: TGTGCCAGTAGTAGGCTGAAACAATTTAATTATGGCTACACCTTC; cdr3_aa: CASSRLKQFNYGYTF
d_call: .; v_call: TRBV6-5; j_call: TRBJ1-1; clone_size: .; cdr3_nt: TGTGCCAGCACCCCAACCTGGGGGGAGAACACTGAAGCTTTCTTT; cdr3_aa: CASTPTWGENTEAFF
d_call: .; v_call: TRBV4-1; j_call: TRBJ2-7; clone_size: once; cdr3_nt: TGCGCCAGCAGCCACCTCTCGACGGGGGGCACCTACGAGCAGTACTTC; cdr3_aa: CASSHLSTGGTYEQYF
d_call: .; v_call: TRBV2; j_call: TRBJ1-2; clone_size: .; cdr3_nt: TGTGCCAGCAGTGAAGCGGGCCAGGGGTACGGCTACACCTTC; cdr3_aa: CASSEAGQGYGYTF
d_call: TRBD2; v_call: TRBV27; j_call: TRBJ2-1; clone_size: .; cdr3_nt: TGTGCCAGCAGGGTACTAGCGGGGGCGCCTCCGGGCGCCTACAATGAGCAGTTCTTC; cdr3_aa: CASRVLAGAPPGAYNEQFF
d_call: .; v_call: TRBV10-3; j_call: TRBJ1-5; clone_size: .; cdr3_nt: TGTGCCATCAGTGAGTCCGAGTTCCGATATAGCAATCAGCCCCAGCATTTT; cdr3_aa: CAISESEFRYSNQPQHF
d_call: TRBD1; v_call: TRBV30; j_call: TRBJ2-7; clone_size: .; cdr3_nt: TGTGCCTGGAGTACCGGGACAGTCTCCTACGAGCAGTACTTC; cdr3_aa: CAWSTGTVSYEQYF
d_call: .; v_call: TRBV7-8; j_call: TRBJ2-4; clone_size: .; cdr3_nt: TGTGCCAGCAGCTTCAACAGGAATCTAGCCAAAAACATTCAGTACTTC; cdr3_aa: CASSFNRNLAKNIQYF
d_call: TRBD1; v_call: TRBV5-4; j_call: TRBJ1-5; clone_size: few; cdr3_nt: TGTGCCAGCAGCGCTGGGACAGGGGGTCAGCCCCAGCATTTT; cdr3_aa: CASSAGTGGQPQHF
d_call: .; v_call: TRBV19; j_call: TRBJ2-3; clone_size: .; cdr3_nt: TGTGCCAGTCGGATCCTCGGGGCCGACACAGATACGCAGTATTTT; cdr3_aa: CASRILGADTDTQYF
d_call: .; v_call: TRBV12-2; j_call: TRBJ1-6; clone_size: .; cdr3_nt: TGTGCAAGTCGCTTAACGGTTTCACCCCTCCACTTT; cdr3_aa: CASRLTVSPLHF
d_call: TRBD2; v_call: TRBV7-8; j_call: TRBJ2-3; clone_size: .; cdr3_nt: TGTGCCAGCAGCCCCACCCAGATCGGGGGGGCTGGAGATACGCAGTATTTT; cdr3_aa: CASSPTQIGGAGDTQYF
d_call: .; v_call: TRBV4-2; j_call: TRBJ2-3; clone_size: medium-sized; cdr3_nt: TGTGCCAGCAGCCAAGATTTTGGGGGCACAGATACGCAGTATTTT; cdr3_aa: CASSQDFGGTDTQYF
d_call: .; v_call: TRBV9; j_call: TRBJ2-2; clone_size: once; cdr3_nt: TGTGCCAGCAGCGTAGCCTGGGGGCGCGACACCGGGGAGCTGTTTTTT; cdr3_aa: CASSVAWGRDTGELFF
d_call: .; v_call: TRBV4-1; j_call: TRBJ2-7; clone_size: once; cdr3_nt: TGCGCCAGCAGCCAAGGGGTGGGGTCCTACGAGCAGTACTTC; cdr3_aa: CASSQGVGSYEQYF
d_call: .; v_call: TRBV6-4; j_call: TRBJ1-5; clone_size: few; cdr3_nt: TGTGCCAGCAGTGTGGGGAGCAATCAGCCCCAGCATTTT; cdr3_aa: CASSVGSNQPQHF
d_call: .; v_call: TRBV13; j_call: TRBJ2-1; clone_size: .; cdr3_nt: TGTGCCAGCAGCTCAAGGATTACTGCCGGGGATGAGCAGTTCTTC; cdr3_aa: CASSSRITAGDEQFF
d_call: TRBD2; v_call: TRBV6-5; j_call: TRBJ2-5; clone_size: .; cdr3_nt: TGTGCCAGCATGCCCAAGCGGGGGGGCCGAGAGACCCAGTACTTC; cdr3_aa: CASMPKRGGRETQYF
d_call: .; v_call: TRBV27; j_call: TRBJ2-1; clone_size: .; cdr3_nt: TGTGCCAGCAGTGAGGACAATGACAATGAGCAGTTCTTC; cdr3_aa: CASSEDNDNEQFF
d_call: TRBD1; v_call: TRBV2; j_call: TRBJ1-2; clone_size: .; cdr3_nt: TGTGCCAGCAGCGACCGGGACAGGGTCTACTATGGCTACACCTTC; cdr3_aa: CASSDRDRVYYGYTF
d_call: .; v_call: TRBV10-3; j_call: TRBJ1-1; clone_size: .; cdr3_nt: TGTGCCATCAGCTCCGAGGACGCGGCTTTCTTT; cdr3_aa: CAISSEDAAFF